This T cell receptor beta chain stems from a study of blood T cell repertoires in COVID-19. The CDR3 is 18 amino acids. The V and J ends lost 0 bases and 6 bases, in that order; junction bases with no gene match: 13. The germline V gene encodes CDR1 SGHVS and CDR2 FNYEAQ. Using immunoSEQ multiplex PCR, the repertoire was profiled, and TCRdb retains in-frame clones only, with some absent. The sample carries under 250,000 clones, 92% recorded once. The clonotype was recovered from a man aged 55 to 70 with COVID-19, enrolled during active disease. The chain recombines TRBV7-6 with TRBJ2-2, with TRBD1 matching over 7 bases. The sequencing input was peripheral blood. This CDR3 reads CASSLAGGTALSSGELFF. The CDR3 DNA reads as TGTGCCAGCAGCTTAGCCGGTGGGACAGCTCTTTCCTCCGGGGAGCTGTTTTTT. Complete variable domain (other parts from reference TRBV7-6 and TRBJ2-2): GAGVSQSPRYKVTKRGQDVALRCDPISGHVSLYWYRQALGQGPEFLTYFNYEAQQDKSGLPNDRFSAERPEGSISTLTIQRTEQRDSAMYRCASSLAGGTALSSGELFFGEGSRLTVL.